This section outlines one T cell receptor (beta chain) sequence together with its context. The data derive from a study of blood T cell repertoires in COVID-19. Overall study context: In each case, the material was cDNA or gDNA derived from T cells, B-cell-depleted T cells, or PBMCs.

CDR1 is SGDLS, CDR2 YYNGEE, per germline. This CDR3 region has 17 residues. V trimming: 4 bases; J trimming: 4 bases; junction bases outside the gene matches: 16. Authors' processing steps: The assay estimated nucleated cells by amplifying reference gene primers. Generated by immunoSEQ multiplex PCR, the TCRdb table keeps only in-frame clones and is missing some. The DNA was the basis for D and trimming; V, J and clone size are from that table. Here the sample spans about 260,000 clones, approximately 85% being singletons. This TCR was sampled from a human donor in a cohort sampled during active COVID-19. V is TRBV9 and J is TRBJ1-2; 7 positions agree with TRBD1. The material sequenced was peripheral blood. As DNA, the CDR3 is TGTGCCAGCAGCTCCCAGGCCTCTCTGACAGGGAGCTATGGCTACACCTTC. Its protein product is CASSSQASLTGSYGYTF. The full variable domain, its missing parts supplied by reference TRBV9 and TRBJ1-2, is DSGVTQTPKHLITATGQRVTLRCSPRSGDLSVYWYQQSLDQGLQFLIQYYNGEERAKGNILERFSAQQFPDLHSELNLSSLELGDSALYFCASSSQASLTGSYGYTFGSGTRLTVV.